The T cell receptor beta chain under discussion was sequenced for a study of control samples from healthy donors and cancer patients (dated by TCRdb to the early 2020s). With respect to this clone: The antigen it binds to is not known. Base qualities were left out, and no much larger clone turns up one base away.

Library construction relied on the immunoSEQ multiplex PCR assay. TCRdb provides this immuneACCESS table in a form limited to in-frame rearrangements. Some clones are lacking; in checked studies, under half of them reflect an unresolved V gene, and why the rest are absent is not known. This sample holds tens of thousands of clones; roughly 93% were observed only once. The ten largest clones add up to approximately 2.8% of the sample. Sequencing was done on a sample of blood. The sequence was obtained from a woman in her twenties or thirties in good health.

CDR3 loop: CASTLSWVNTEAFF. The DNA sequence is as follows: TGTGCCAGCACCCTTAGTTGGGTGAACACTGAAGCTTTCTTT. The chain is assembled from TRBV28 and TRBJ1-1, with the identity of the D gene unclear. Measured from the cysteine to the phenylalanine, the CDR3 is 14 residues long. Kept here is only the CDR3 DNA, which spans 42 bases and is read in frame from base 1. V loses 7 bases of germline sequence and J loses 0 bases, and the interval between the two ends is 12 bases. CDR1 MDHEN and CDR2 SYDVKM were looked up in the germline V gene.